This passage covers 5 T cell receptor beta chains from one sample sequenced in a study of blood T cells in healthy people across ages. For the second PCR, which ran for about 7 to 11 cycles, a sample-barcoded 5' primer and a J-beta primer mix were used. TCRdb itself ran the 5' RACE reads through MiXCR, one entry per CDR3 protein. The table records around 1,800,000 distinct CDR3 sequences, around 42% of them present only once. Input material: blood. These receptors were taken from a human donor in good health.

This clonotype was recorded at least ten times. This chain links TRBV4-3 with TRBJ2-7; D gene ambiguous. V dropped 1 base and J dropped 0 bases, with 7 bases sitting between them. The CDR3 runs to 14 residues. The V gene's germline CDR1 is LGHNA and CDR2 YSLEER. The CDR3 spells CASSQVRSSYEQYF. The CDR3 bases are TGCGCCAGCAGCCAAGTGAGAAGCTCCTACGAGCAGTACTTC.

This clonotype was observed a handful of times. The rearrangement joins TRBV7-2 to TRBJ2-5; TRBD2 matches at 11 bases. This CDR3 has 17 amino acids. Germline V CDR1 and CDR2: SGHTA, FQGNSA. The ends lost 0 bases at V and 4 bases at J; junction bases unmatched: 7. The CDR3 protein is CASSLALSGGAGETQYF. The CDR3 nucleotides are TGTGCCAGCAGCTTAGCCCTTAGCGGGGGGGCCGGAGAGACCCAGTACTTC.

The J gene is TRBJ2-3, the V gene TRBV20-1; unclear D gene. The V end lost 6 bases, the J end lost 0 bases, and 13 bases lay between the germline ends. The CDR3 is made up of 14 amino acids. From germline, CDR1 is DFQATT and CDR2 SNEGSKA (reference sequence). The CDR3 sequence is CSAPRGDSTDTQYF. Written as DNA, the CDR3 is TGCAGTGCCCCCCGTGGCGATAGCACAGATACGCAGTATTTT.

The rearrangement links TRBV20-1 to TRBJ1-2, with 7 nucleotides matching TRBD1. Losses at the gene ends were 5 bases for V and 2 bases for J; bases not matched to a gene: 8. The germline V gene has CDR1 DFQATT and CDR2 SNEGSKA (reference sequence). The CDR3 is made up of 14 amino acids. The CDR3 is CSAGDRGVNYGYTF. The CDR3 nucleotides read TGCAGTGCTGGGGACAGAGGAGTGAACTATGGCTACACCTTC.

This clonotype was picked up a small number of times. The chain employs TRBV10-3 and TRBJ1-2; maybe TRBD1 (5 bases). Per germline, CDR1 ENHRY and CDR2 SYGVKD. Trimming took off 8 bases at V and 3 bases at J, with 10 bases between the two ends. CDR3 length: 12 residues. The CDR3 loop reads CAIGGGDYGYTF. The CDR3 DNA reads TGTGCCATCGGGGGTGGGGACTATGGCTACACCTTC.